One and the same sample provided the 32 T cell receptor beta chains below, sequenced in a study of T cell responses to AZD1222 COVID-19 vaccine. Here immunoSEQ multiplex PCR was the method, and the copy in TCRdb shows in-frame clones only, minus some. The sample yields 50,000 to 60,000 clones, 80% seen once. The sample in question was peripheral blood, obtained 28 days after the second AZD1222 dose. The origin of the receptors is an adult who received the AZD1222 COVID-19 vaccine.

This chain joins TRBV10-3 and TRBJ2-7, with D perhaps matching TRBD1 (6 bases). Trimming shortened V by 7 bases and J by 0 bases, and 13 bases separated the two germline ends. The germline V gene has CDR1 ENHRY and CDR2 SYGVKD. The CDR3 has 14 amino acids. The CDR3 nucleotides read TGTGCCATCACTCGACAGGCCCCCTCCTACGAGCAGTACTTC. Translating it yields CAITRQAPSYEQYF.

The rearrangement joins TRBV6-5 to TRBJ1-6; D is unclear. Germline CDR1 is MNHEY and CDR2 is SVGAGI. V was cut by 10 bases and J by 7 bases, with 11 bases left in between. The length of the CDR3 is 12 residues. CDR3 coding DNA: TGTGCCACGTGGACCGAGAATTCACCCCTCCACTTT. Residues: CATWTENSPLHF.

This clone was counted between two and nine times. This chain links TRBV6-5 with TRBJ1-3; D call uncertain. Germline CDR1 reads MNHEY; CDR2 reads SVGAGI. With 6 bases removed from V and 0 bases from J, the gap between germline ends came to 12 bases. This CDR3 has 15 amino acids. The CDR3 reads CASRKTEISGNTIYF. As DNA, the CDR3 is TGTGCCAGCAGAAAAACAGAGATCTCTGGAAACACCATATATTTT.

In this sample, this clone turned up a few times. The chain carries TRBV10-3 and TRBJ2-7; D remains unclear. Trimming shortened V by 5 bases and J by 4 bases, and 12 bases separated the two germline ends. The CDR3 extends over 13 amino acids. Germline V gene data show CDR1 as ENHRY and CDR2 as SYGVKD. The CDR3 region is CAISPQVGYEQYF. CDR3 in DNA: TGTGCCATCAGTCCCCAGGTTGGGTACGAGCAGTACTTC.

The chain joins TRBV18 to TRBJ1-2; 9 bases fit TRBD1. The trim removed 3 bases at V and 5 bases at J, leaving 7 bases unmatched. This CDR3 has 15 residues. Germline CDR1 KGHSH, CDR2 LQKENI. This CDR3 reads CASSPDRGRGYGYTF. CDR3 bases: TGTGCCAGCTCACCGGACAGGGGAAGGGGTTATGGCTACACCTTC.

The V gene is TRBV6-1, the J gene TRBJ1-2; D unresolved. Looked up from germline, CDR1 is MNHNS and CDR2 is SASEGT. Trimming left V 3 bases short and J 8 bases short, with 13 bases between. The CDR3 sequence is 13 residues long. CDR3 protein: CASSDPANRGYTF. CDR3 bases: TGTGCCAGCAGTGATCCGGCTAACCGGGGCTACACCTTC.

The chain has TRBV29-1 and TRBJ1-1, with 7 bases fitting TRBD1. V gave up 6 bases and J gave up 8 bases; unmatched junction bases: 6. Germline V gene data show CDR1 as SQVTM and CDR2 as ANQGSEA. The CDR3 has 11 residues. This chain's CDR3 is CSVSQGGEAFF. The CDR3 DNA reads as TGCAGCGTCAGCCAGGGGGGAGAAGCTTTCTTT.

The chain has TRBV6-1 and TRBJ2-2; 14 positions agree with TRBD2. Germline CDR1 and CDR2: MNHNS and SASEGT. The CDR3 consists of 17 residues. Trimming took 4 bases from V and 3 from J; bases not matched to a gene: 4. CDR3 sequence: CASSVTSGRAHTGELFF. In DNA, the CDR3 is TGTGCCAGCAGTGTGACTAGCGGGAGGGCCCACACCGGGGAGCTGTTTTTT.

A single count supports this clone. The chain carries TRBV5-1 and TRBJ2-3; 16 bases agree with TRBD2. The CDR3 is made up of 18 amino acids. Germline lookup yields CDR1 SGHRS and CDR2 YFSETQ. V lost 5 bases, J lost 1 base, and 7 bases stayed unmatched. CDR3 protein: CASRSGLAGGQRTDTQYF. The CDR3 DNA reads TGCGCCAGCAGGTCGGGACTAGCGGGGGGGCAGCGCACAGATACGCAGTATTTT. The full variable domain, completed using reference TRBV5-1 and TRBJ2-3, is KAGVTQTPRYLIKTRGQQVTLSCSPISGHRSVSWYQQTPGQGLQFLFEYFSETQRNKGNFPGRFSGRQFSNSRSEMNVSTLELGDSALYLCASRSGLAGGQRTDTQYFGPGTRLTVL.

V and J are TRBV11-2 and TRBJ2-5; 7 bases fit TRBD1. The CDR3 covers 15 residues. Germline V gene data show CDR1 as SGHAT and CDR2 as FQNNGV. With V trimmed by 3 bases and J by 5 bases, 9 bases remained unmatched. CDR3: CASSFRQGRVETQYF. CDR3 in DNA: TGTGCCAGCAGCTTTCGACAGGGCAGGGTGGAGACCCAGTACTTC.

This CDR3 is CSVAGVRGYGYTF. The CDR3, as DNA: TGCAGCGTTGCCGGGGTTCGGGGGTATGGCTACACCTTC. The rearrangement joins TRBV29-1 to TRBJ1-2; D might be TRBD1 (5 bases). The CDR3 covers 13 residues. Per the germline V gene, CDR1 is SQVTM and CDR2 is ANQGSEA. Deletions cut 4 bases from V and 5 bases from J, with 14 bases between.

The gene calls are TRBV28 and TRBJ1-1; D is uncertain. This CDR3 contains 14 residues. From germline, CDR1 is MDHEN and CDR2 SYDVKM. The V and J ends lost 5 bases and 10 bases respectively, with 20 bases between them. The CDR3 here is CASSPRWESLTAFF. The CDR3 DNA sequence: TGTGCCAGCAGTCCCCGTTGGGAGTCTCTAACAGCTTTCTTT. The variable domain in full, with the rest retrieved from reference TRBV28 and TRBJ1-1, is DVKVTQSSRYLVKRTGEKVFLECVQDMDHENMFWYRQDPGLGLRLIYFSYDVKMKEKGDIPEGYSVSREKKERFSLILESASTNQTSMYLCASSPRWESLTAFFGQGTRLTVV.

The chain couples TRBV7-2 to TRBJ2-7, with TRBD2 matching 13 bases. V was pared by 1 base and J by 7 bases, with 4 bases of the junction left unmatched. Germline lookup yields CDR1 SGHTA and CDR2 FQGNSA. This CDR3 is 15 amino acids long. This chain's CDR3 is CASSLDGTSGAEQYF. In DNA form, the CDR3 reads TGTGCCAGCAGCTTAGACGGGACTAGCGGGGCAGAGCAGTACTTC.

This chain connects TRBV27 to TRBJ2-7; D possibly corresponds to TRBD2 (6 bases). Germline lookup yields CDR1 MNHEY and CDR2 SMNVEV (reference sequence). The CDR3 has 16 amino acids. Trimming shortened V by 11 bases and J by 6 bases, and 29 bases separated the two germline ends. As DNA, the CDR3 is TGTGCCGGCACCTCTCATGGGACTTCCCTGAGGGTCGAGCAGTACTTC. It is translated as CAGTSHGTSLRVEQYF.

The V and J genes are TRBV20-1 and TRBJ2-1, with 8 bases matching TRBD2. In germline, CDR1 is DFQATT, CDR2 SNEGSKA (reference sequence). V shed 3 bases, J shed 5 bases, and the junction held 6 bases outside the gene matches. This CDR3 is built from 14 residues. CDR3 loop: CSASQRGRNNEQFF. DNA for the CDR3: TGCAGTGCTAGTCAGCGGGGGCGGAACAATGAGCAGTTCTTC.

In DNA, the CDR3 is TGCGCCAGCAGCCCTCCGGAAGGGCTAGCACGGGACGAGCAGTTCTTC. As protein: CASSPPEGLARDEQFF. This chain joins TRBV4-1 and TRBJ2-1, with D tentatively TRBD1 or TRBD2 (5 bases each). Trimming took off 4 bases at V and 10 bases at J, with 23 bases between the two ends. The CDR3 has 16 amino acids. The germline CDR1 and CDR2 sequences are MGHRA and YSYEKL.

The chain carries TRBV21-1 and TRBJ2-7; TRBD2 is taken as the D call from the table, unchecked against the DNA. TRBV21-1 is listed as a pseudogene. The CDR3 has 14 residues. Here the CDR3 DNA reads TGTGCCAGCAGCACGGGACTTAAGGTGCCCGAGCAGTACTTC. It translates to CASSTGLKVPEQYF.

The rearrangement joins TRBV6-5 to TRBJ1-5; tentative D call: TRBD1 (6 bases). Trimming stripped 4 bases from V and 6 bases from J, with 13 bases between. The CDR3 covers 14 residues. Germline CDR1 and CDR2: MNHEY and SVGAGI. The CDR3 nucleotides are TGTGCCAGCAGTTGGGGGGGCATGGGTCAGCCCCAGCATTTT. Its protein is CASSWGGMGQPQHF.

The gene calls are TRBV6-5 and TRBJ2-7, with 9 bases matching TRBD2. Germline V gene data show CDR1 as MNHEY and CDR2 as SVGAGI. J lost 5 bases, V lost 2 bases, and 7 bases had no gene match. This CDR3 is built from 15 residues. CDR3 DNA sequence: TGTGCCAGCAGTTACCCGGCTAGCGGGATCCACGAGCAGTACTTC. Amino acid sequence: CASSYPASGIHEQYF.

The gene calls are TRBV13 and TRBJ1-6, with D perhaps TRBD1 (6 bases). The CDR3 is 15 amino acids. With 5 bases removed from V and 8 bases from J, the gap between germline ends came to 16 bases. The germline gives CDR1 PRHDT, CDR2 FYEKMQ (reference sequence). The chain's CDR3 is CASSGGLGEDSPLHF. The CDR3 DNA reads TGTGCCAGCAGCGGGGGCCTGGGGGAGGATTCACCCCTCCACTTT.

The chain carries TRBV6-5 and TRBJ2-7, with unresolved D. Trimming cost V 6 bases and J 1 base, with 7 bases left between them. Germline-derived CDR1 and CDR2 are MNHEY and SVGAGI. This CDR3 has 12 amino acids. The CDR3: CASSPTSYEQYF. The CDR3 nucleotides read TGTGCCAGCAGCCCAACTTCCTACGAGCAGTACTTC.

The chain couples TRBV28 to TRBJ1-2; D possibly corresponds to TRBD1 (5 bases). Germline CDR1 and CDR2: MDHEN and SYDVKM. The CDR3 runs to 14 residues. V was trimmed by 3 bases and J by 4 bases, leaving 12 bases between them. CDR3 DNA: TGTGCCAGCAGTTTGGCGGGGCAGCCCTATGGCTACACCTTC. Translated, it gives CASSLAGQPYGYTF.

The chain is built from TRBV7-9 and TRBJ1-1; the match to TRBD1 covers 7 bases. CDR3 size: 14 residues. Germline CDR1 SEHNR, CDR2 FQNEAQ (reference sequence). The ends lost 3 bases at V and 1 base at J; junction bases unmatched: 2. The CDR3 nucleotides read TGTGCCAGCAGCTTCGGACAGGCGAACACTGAAGCTTTCTTT. Translation gives CASSFGQANTEAFF.

This clone turned up a few times. The chain couples TRBV3-1 (or the pseudogene TRBV3-2) to TRBJ2-5, with D possibly TRBD1 on 5 matching bases. The germline V gene has CDR1 LGHDT and CDR2 YNNKEL (reference sequence). The CDR3 loop spans 15 amino acids. V dropped 9 bases and J dropped 5 bases, with 22 bases sitting between them. The CDR3 DNA follows: TGTGCCAGTGGGGATAAGGGGCTCCTTGAGGAGACCCAGTACTTC. This gives the protein CASGDKGLLEETQYF.

The chain has TRBV6-1 and TRBJ1-4, with D tentatively TRBD1 (6 bases). The CDR3 loop spans 14 amino acids. Per germline, CDR1 MNHNS and CDR2 SASEGT. With 8 bases removed from V and 4 bases from J, the gap between germline ends came to 14 bases. Here the CDR3 reads CASGGRQINEKLFF. The CDR3 DNA reads as TGTGCCAGCGGGGGGCGACAGATTAATGAAAAACTGTTTTTT.

In this sample, this clone turned up once. The genes are TRBV2 and TRBJ1-1; D unresolved. From germline, CDR1 is SNHLY and CDR2 FYNNEI. The ends were cut back, 6 bases at V and 1 base at J, with 15 bases in the middle. The CDR3 covers 15 residues. This chain's CDR3 is CASSDYFEGNTEAFF. The DNA of the CDR3 is TGTGCCAGCAGCGACTATTTTGAAGGGAACACTGAAGCTTTCTTT.

This clone was recorded once. The chain is built from TRBV30 and TRBJ1-3; D not certain. CDR1 is GTSNPN, CDR2 SVGIG, per germline (reference sequence). The V end lost 0 bases, the J end lost 4 bases, and 10 bases lay between the germline ends. The CDR3 contains 14 residues. Here the CDR3 reads CAWSVRATGNTIYF. CDR3 coding DNA: TGTGCCTGGAGTGTACGTGCGACGGGAAACACCATATATTTT. The complete variable domain, with remaining parts taken from reference TRBV30 and TRBJ1-3, reads SQTIHQWPATLVQPVGSPLSLECTVEGTSNPNLYWYRQAAGRGLQLLFYSVGIGQISSEVPQNLSASRPQDRQFILSSKKLLLSDSGFYLCAWSVRATGNTIYFGEGSWLTVV.

The chain joins TRBV6-5 to TRBJ1-1; weak D call: TRBD1 (5 bases). Germline-derived CDR1 and CDR2 are MNHEY and SVGAGI. The V end lost 0 bases, the J end lost 4 bases, and 9 bases lay between the germline ends. CDR3 length equals 14 residues. Here the CDR3 reads CASSYSGATTEAFF. In DNA form, the CDR3 reads TGTGCCAGCAGTTACTCCGGGGCGACCACTGAAGCTTTCTTT.

This sequence joins TRBV5-1 and TRBJ2-2; a possible D gene is TRBD2 (6 bases). From germline, CDR1 is SGHRS and CDR2 YFSETQ. The CDR3 length is 14 residues. V lost 4 bases and J 7 bases, leaving 14 bases between the germline ends. The CDR3 DNA reads as TGCGCCAGCAGCCCGGGCGGGGTTAACGGGGAGCTGTTTTTT. It encodes CASSPGGVNGELFF.

The gene calls are TRBV7-9 and TRBJ2-1; 12 bases align to TRBD2. This CDR3 has 17 residues. CDR1 SEHNR and CDR2 FQNEAQ come from the germline V gene (reference sequence). V lost 6 bases and J lost 6; bases outside the gene matches: 12. The DNA for the CDR3 is TGTGCCAGCAGTTCCGGGACTAGCGGGTGGCAGGGCAATGAGCAGTTCTTC. Translation: CASSSGTSGWQGNEQFF. The full variable domain, rest sourced from reference TRBV7-9 and TRBJ2-1, is DTGVSQNPRHKITKRGQNVTFRCDPISEHNRLYWYRQTLGQGPEFLTYFQNEAQLEKSRLLSDRFSAERPKGSFSTLEIQRTEQGDSAMYLCASSSGTSGWQGNEQFFGPGTRLTVL.

J is TRBJ1-2 and V is TRBV11-2; D is possibly TRBD1 (6 bases). CDR3 length: 14 amino acids. Deletions cut 0 bases from V and 8 bases from J, with 13 bases between. Per germline, CDR1 SGHAT and CDR2 FQNNGV. For the CDR3, the DNA is TGTGCCAGCAGCTTAGATGCAGGGGCGAGGGGCTACACCTTC. It yields the protein CASSLDAGARGYTF.

This clone was counted a few times. The J gene is TRBJ2-2, the V gene TRBV14; D tentatively reads TRBD1 or TRBD2 (5 bases each). Trimming left V 5 bases short and J 9 bases short, with 13 bases between. The CDR3 is 13 residues long. CDR1 SGHDN and CDR2 FVKESK come from the germline V gene. The CDR3 bases are TGTGCCAGCAGCTACAGTGGGGACCGGGAGCTGTTTTTT. Translating it yields CASSYSGDRELFF.